This is a list of T cell receptor beta chains from one sample in a study of Ad26.COV2.S vaccination and SARS-CoV-2 variants. Method: immunoSEQ multiplex PCR; TCRdb's copy keeps in-frame clones and lacks some. The sample consists of fewer than 400,000 clones, around four fifths of them appearing once. Sample: peripheral blood, taken in a trial of Ad26.COV2.S vaccine versus placebo. These receptors were taken from a person aged 18-60 years who received the Ad26.COV2.S COVID-19 vaccine or a placebo. CDR3s include the opening cysteine and the closing phenylalanine or tryptophan. D genes are given only for firm matches. For some rows the clone size is stated as once, few or many, or as a class when expanded; others skip it.

abundance	j_gene	d_gene	v_gene	CDR3nt	CDR3aa
.	TRBJ2-1	TRBD2	TRBV4-2	TGTGCCAGCAGCCAAGATGGGAGCGGGGGGGCTGGCAATGAGCAGTTCTTC	CASSQDGSGGAGNEQFF
.	TRBJ2-3	TRBD2	TRBV2	TGTGCCACCCGACTAGCGACTAGCACAGATACGCAGTATTTT	CATRLATSTDTQYF
.	TRBJ2-3	.	TRBV2	TGTGCCAGCAGTGGCCTGGCGAATACGCAGTATTTT	CASSGLANTQYF
.	TRBJ2-7	.	TRBV5-4	TGTGCCAGCAGTCAAACCCACCCGGGGCCCTCTTCTTTC	CASSQTHPGPSSF
.	TRBJ2-7	TRBD1	TRBV27	TGTGCCAGCAGCACCGGGGACAGCTTCTACGAGCAGTACTTC	CASSTGDSFYEQYF
once	TRBJ1-4	.	TRBV23-1	TGCGCCAGCCGCAACCTGGAGGATCGGCCGAGGGAAAAACTGTTTTTT	CASRNLEDRPREKLFF
.	TRBJ1-2	.	TRBV18	TGTGCCAGCTCACCAGAGTCAGGGTGGCAATATGGCTACACCTTC	CASSPESGWQYGYTF
.	TRBJ1-1	TRBD1	TRBV7-2	TGTGCCAGCAGCTTCGACAGGGGCGCTGAAGCTTTCTTT	CASSFDRGAEAFF
.	TRBJ1-4	.	TRBV27	TGTGCCAGCAGTTTATCGGGGTGGGATGAAAAACTGTTTTTT	CASSLSGWDEKLFF
.	TRBJ2-7	.	TRBV24-1	TGTGCCACCAGTGATTGGGGCAGCTACGAGCAGTACTTC	CATSDWGSYEQYF
.	TRBJ1-5	TRBD1	TRBV28	TGTGCCAGCAGTCTGGGGACAGGCGGTCCAGGGCCCCAGCATTTT	CASSLGTGGPGPQHF
few	TRBJ1-4	TRBD1	TRBV2	TGTGCCAGCAGCCTCAGGGGGCTAATTGCAACTAATGAAAAACTGTTTTTT	CASSLRGLIATNEKLFF
once	TRBJ1-2	.	TRBV24-1	TGTGCCACCAGAAGTACATCTAACTATGGCTACACCTTC	CATRSTSNYGYTF
.	TRBJ1-5	.	TRBV6-1	TGTGCCAGCAGTGAAGCCTGGGACCGCCCGTTAAGCAATCAGCCCCAGCATTTT	CASSEAWDRPLSNQPQHF
.	TRBJ2-1	.	TRBV11-3	TGTGCCAGCAGCTTATTACAGACTTTTAACAATGAGCAGTTCTTC	CASSLLQTFNNEQFF
.	TRBJ2-7	.	TRBV30	TGTGCCTGGAGTGTCGTGGGGACATGGGACTACGAGCAGTACTTC	CAWSVVGTWDYEQYF
.	TRBJ2-3	TRBD2	TRBV7-9	TGTGCCAGCAGCTTAGCGACTAGCGGAGATACGCAGTATTTT	CASSLATSGDTQYF
.	TRBJ1-6	.	TRBV9	TGTGCCAGCAGCGTAGGCACCTATAATTCACCCCTCCACTTT	CASSVGTYNSPLHF
once	TRBJ2-2	.	TRBV7-9	TGTGCCAGCAGCTCGGTAGGACCGTCCACCGGGGAGCTGTTTTTT	CASSSVGPSTGELFF
.	TRBJ2-5	TRBD2	TRBV11-2	TGTGCCAGCAGCCACCGGACTAGCCAGGGGACCCAGTACTTC	CASSHRTSQGTQYF
.	TRBJ1-6	TRBD1	TRBV5-1	TGCGCCAGCAGCTGGGACAGATCCTCCTATAATTCACCCCTCCACTTT	CASSWDRSSYNSPLHF